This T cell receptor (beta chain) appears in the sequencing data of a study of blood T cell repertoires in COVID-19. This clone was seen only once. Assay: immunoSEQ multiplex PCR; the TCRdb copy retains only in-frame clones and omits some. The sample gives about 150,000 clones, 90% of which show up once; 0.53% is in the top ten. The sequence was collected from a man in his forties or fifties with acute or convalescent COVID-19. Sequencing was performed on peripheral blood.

CDR3 coding DNA: TGTGCCAGTAGTGTAAGCGGTAGGCAGTTCTTC. Its translation: CASSVSGRQFF. The chain uses TRBV19 and TRBJ2-1, with D perhaps TRBD2 (5 bases). Germline values: CDR1 LNHDA, CDR2 SQIVND (reference sequence). The germline V and J ends were trimmed by 5 bases and 12 bases, with 11 bases remaining between them. The CDR3 consists of 11 residues.